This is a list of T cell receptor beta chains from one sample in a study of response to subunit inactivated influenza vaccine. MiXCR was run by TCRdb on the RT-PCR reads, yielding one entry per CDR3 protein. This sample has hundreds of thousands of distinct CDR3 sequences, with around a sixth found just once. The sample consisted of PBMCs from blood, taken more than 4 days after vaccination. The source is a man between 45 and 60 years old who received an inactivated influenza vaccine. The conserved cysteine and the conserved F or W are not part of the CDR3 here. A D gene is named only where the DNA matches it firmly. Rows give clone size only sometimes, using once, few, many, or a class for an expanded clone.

AISERGGSYNEQF	TRBD2	TRBV10-3	few
ATSRGAERELADTQY	TRBD2	TRBV15	NA
ASSLERSREQY	NA	TRBV7-9	few
ASSLFGIGYNEQF	NA	TRBV12-3/TRBV12-4	few
ASSQKPGGGEQY	TRBD2	TRBV3-1	NA
ASSYPLAGFQETQY	TRBD2	TRBV11-2	NA
SVEGRFYNEQF	NA	TRBV29-1	NA
ASSLTSGRAGEQF	TRBD2	TRBV12-3/TRBV12-4	many
ASSSRSSLDTQY	NA	TRBV5-1	few
ATSDQPGQGLRNTGELF	TRBD1	TRBV24-1	NA
ASSLSLAGVYNEQF	TRBD2	TRBV11-2	NA
ASSFSGRASQY	NA	TRBV12-3/TRBV12-4	NA
ASSQGQGFNEQF	TRBD1	TRBV7-2	NA
SARNPGTGGNQPQH	TRBD1	TRBV20-1	NA
ALGVVGTDTQY	NA	TRBV10-3	NA
SVGGAYGYT	NA	TRBV29-1	NA
ASRVLGTEAF	NA	TRBV2	NA
SAAGTGIQY	TRBD1	TRBV20-1	few
ASSLMGLASHEQF	TRBD2	TRBV5-1	NA
SARVSSGAITDTQY	TRBD2	TRBV20-1	many
ASGRTVYEQY	NA	TRBV7-9	NA
ATARTFNEQF	NA	TRBV6-2/TRBV6-3	few
ASNLGQGLSYEQY	TRBD1	TRBV5-1	NA
SARVPGYSNQPQH	NA	TRBV20-1	NA
ASRTSQGKVTGELF	TRBD1	TRBV12-3/TRBV12-4	NA
ASSFAGTSYEQY	TRBD2	TRBV12-3/TRBV12-4	NA
ASRTQGGWEKLF	NA	TRBV12-3/TRBV12-4	few
SARDPTANQPQH	NA	TRBV20-1	NA